This T cell receptor (beta chain) derives from a study of T-cell reconstitution after alpha-beta-depleted transplantation in children. Findings and caveats of the study: Most T-cell counts and diversity one year after the transplant came from T cells that were newly produced. TCRbeta diversity was high at day 60 in some patients (a result of surviving recipient T cells and thymic progenitors). There were reportedly several hundred expanded graft clones from which alpha-beta T cells came about two months after transplant.

V was trimmed by 7 bases and J by 5 bases, leaving 12 bases between them. Germline V gene sequence: CDR1 MNHNY, CDR2 SVGAGI (reference sequence). There are 12 residues in the CDR3. Preparation of the TCRbeta library involved a method that used unique molecular identifiers. Each CDR3 protein is one row after TCRdb ran MiXCR on the PCR reads. This table holds 450,000 to 700,000 distinct CDR3 sequences, 25% to 30% found once. About this clonotype itself: The target antigen is unknown.

The V call is TRBV6-6, the J call TRBJ2-7, with a tentative D call TRBD1 (6 bases). The source material was PBMCs, sampled before TCRalphabeta/CD19-depleted stem cell transplant. This TCR derives from a boy younger than two with Wiskott-Aldrich syndrome, due to receive a stem cell transplant. Written as DNA, the CDR3 is TGTGCCAGCAACTACAGGGAGAACGAGCAGTACTTC. It encodes CASNYRENEQYF.